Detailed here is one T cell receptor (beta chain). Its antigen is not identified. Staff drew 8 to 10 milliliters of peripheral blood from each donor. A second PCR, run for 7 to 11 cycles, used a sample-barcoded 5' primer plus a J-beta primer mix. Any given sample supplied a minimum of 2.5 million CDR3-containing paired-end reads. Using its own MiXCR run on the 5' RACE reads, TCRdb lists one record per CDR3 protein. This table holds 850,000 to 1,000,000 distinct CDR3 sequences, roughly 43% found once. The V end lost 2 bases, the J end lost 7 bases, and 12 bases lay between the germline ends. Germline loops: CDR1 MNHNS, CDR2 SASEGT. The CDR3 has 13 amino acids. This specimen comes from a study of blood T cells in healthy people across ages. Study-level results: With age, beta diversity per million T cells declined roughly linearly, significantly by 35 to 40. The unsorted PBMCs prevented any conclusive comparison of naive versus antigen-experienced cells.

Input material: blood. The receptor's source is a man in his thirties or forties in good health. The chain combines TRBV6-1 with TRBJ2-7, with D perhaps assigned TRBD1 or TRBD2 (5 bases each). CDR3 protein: CASSELGPGEQYF. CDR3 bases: TGTGCCAGCAGTGAACTGGGACCGGGGGAGCAGTACTTC.